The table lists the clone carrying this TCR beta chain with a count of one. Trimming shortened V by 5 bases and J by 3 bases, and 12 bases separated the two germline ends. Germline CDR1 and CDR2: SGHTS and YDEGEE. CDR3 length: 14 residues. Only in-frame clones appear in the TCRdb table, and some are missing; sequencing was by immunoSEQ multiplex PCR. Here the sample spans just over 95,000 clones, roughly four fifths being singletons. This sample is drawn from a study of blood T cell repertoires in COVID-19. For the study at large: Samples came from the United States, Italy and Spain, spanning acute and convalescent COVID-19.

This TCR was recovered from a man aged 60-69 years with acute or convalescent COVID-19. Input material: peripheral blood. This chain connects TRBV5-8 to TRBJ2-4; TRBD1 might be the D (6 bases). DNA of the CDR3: TGTGCCAGCAGGCACAGGGATATCAAAAACATTCAGTACTTC. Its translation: CASRHRDIKNIQYF.